This T cell receptor beta chain derives from a study of T cell repertoires in cytomegalovirus infection. Whole-study context: It can be stated that public TCR beta signatures indicated CMV infection as well as a matching HLA type. Study-wide points: The response measured ex vivo was dominated by TCR beta clonotypes (HLA-C-restricted and CMV-specific).

The CDR3 has 12 residues. Trimming pared 3 bases from V and 5 bases from J, leaving 11 bases between. CDR1 DFQATT and CDR2 SNEGSKA come from the germline V gene (reference sequence). TCRdb analysed the reads with MiXCR anew, one entry per CDR3 protein. The data contain around 100,000 distinct CDR3 sequences, about 17% of them singletons. This clonotype appeared a few times. Antigen specificity is unknown. Material: PBMCs. V is TRBV20-1 and J is TRBJ2-7; no clear D gene. The receptor was derived from a human donor in good health (CMV status not recorded). Some clones in this sample may be carry-over from other donors' samples. CDR3 DNA sequence: TGCAGTGCTAGGCGAGCGTCCCACGAGCAGTACTTC. Its protein is CSARRASHEQYF.